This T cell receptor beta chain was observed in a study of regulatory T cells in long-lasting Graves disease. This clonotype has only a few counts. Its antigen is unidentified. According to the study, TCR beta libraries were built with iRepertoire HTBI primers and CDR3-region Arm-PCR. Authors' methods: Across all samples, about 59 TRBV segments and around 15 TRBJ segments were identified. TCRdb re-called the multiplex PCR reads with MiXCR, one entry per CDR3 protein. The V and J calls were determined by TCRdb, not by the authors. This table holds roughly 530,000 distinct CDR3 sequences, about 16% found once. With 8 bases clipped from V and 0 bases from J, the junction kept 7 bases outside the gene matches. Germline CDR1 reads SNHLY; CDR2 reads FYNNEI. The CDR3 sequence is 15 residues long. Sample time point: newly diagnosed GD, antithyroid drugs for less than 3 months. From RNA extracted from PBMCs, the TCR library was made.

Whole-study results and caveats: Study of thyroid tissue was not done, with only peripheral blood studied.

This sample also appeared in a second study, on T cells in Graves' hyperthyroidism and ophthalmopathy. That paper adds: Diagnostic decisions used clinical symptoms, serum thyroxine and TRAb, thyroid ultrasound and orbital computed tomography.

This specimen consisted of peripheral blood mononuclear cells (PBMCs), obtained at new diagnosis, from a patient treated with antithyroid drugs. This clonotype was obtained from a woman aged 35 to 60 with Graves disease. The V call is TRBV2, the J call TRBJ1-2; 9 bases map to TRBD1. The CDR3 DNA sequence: TGTGCCAGCCTATATCGGACAGGGGCTAACTATGGCTACACCTTC. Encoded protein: CASLYRTGANYGYTF.